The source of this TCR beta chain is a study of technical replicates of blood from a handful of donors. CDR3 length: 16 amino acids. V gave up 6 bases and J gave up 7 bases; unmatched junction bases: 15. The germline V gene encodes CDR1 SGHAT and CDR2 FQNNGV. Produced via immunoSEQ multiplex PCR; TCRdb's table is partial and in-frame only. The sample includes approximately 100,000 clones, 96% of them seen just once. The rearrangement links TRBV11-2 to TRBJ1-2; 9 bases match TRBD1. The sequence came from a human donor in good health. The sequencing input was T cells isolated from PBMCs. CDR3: CASRTIRDRVMGGYTF. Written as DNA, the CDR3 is TGTGCCAGCAGAACGATCCGGGACAGGGTCATGGGTGGCTACACCTTC.